The rows below give T cell receptor beta chains drawn from one sample of a study of Graves' ophthalmopathy and Graves' hyperthyroidism. TCRdb itself ran the multiplex PCR reads through MiXCR, one entry per CDR3 protein. This sample yields 400,000 or so distinct CDR3 sequences, of which roughly 14% are seen a single time; roughly 7% belongs to the top ten. Sequencing input: peripheral blood. The receptors shown here come from a woman under 30 with stable Graves' hyperthyroidism. Each CDR3 is given with its conserved first and last residue. A D gene is named only where the DNA matches it firmly. Clone size is given for some rows only: seen once, a few or many times, or a class if the clone is expanded.

j_gene: TRBJ2-5
len: 15
v_gene: TRBV5-1
abundance: -
d_gene: -
CDR3nt: TGCGCCAGCAACTTGATCCAGGGGGGGATGGAGACCCAGTACTTC
CDR3aa: CASNLIQGGMETQYF

j_gene: TRBJ2-7
len: 14
v_gene: TRBV20-1
abundance: many
d_gene: TRBD2
CDR3nt: TGCAGTGCTAGTTCTCTAGCGGGGCCTTACGAGCAGTACTTC
CDR3aa: CSASSLAGPYEQYF

j_gene: TRBJ1-1
len: 12
v_gene: TRBV7-8
abundance: many
d_gene: TRBD1
CDR3nt: TGTGCCAGCAGCATGGACAGGGGGCGAGCTTTCTTT
CDR3aa: CASSMDRGRAFF

j_gene: TRBJ2-5
len: 17
v_gene: TRBV18
abundance: many
d_gene: TRBD2
CDR3nt: TGTGCCAGCTCGTTGAAGGCGCGACTAGCGGGGGAAGAGACCCAGTACTTC
CDR3aa: CASSLKARLAGEETQYF

j_gene: TRBJ2-4
len: 14
v_gene: TRBV5-1
abundance: many
d_gene: -
CDR3nt: TGCGCCAGCAGCTCGCCGGGAGTAAGGGACATTCAGTACTTC
CDR3aa: CASSSPGVRDIQYF

j_gene: TRBJ2-7
len: 14
v_gene: TRBV5-1
abundance: many
d_gene: TRBD2
CDR3nt: TGCGCCAGCAAAACTAGCGGGGGGGCCTACGAGCAGTACTTC
CDR3aa: CASKTSGGAYEQYF

j_gene: TRBJ1-2
len: 11
v_gene: TRBV24-1
abundance: many
d_gene: -
CDR3nt: TGTGCCGCCGGAGGGGGATCTGGCTACACCTTC
CDR3aa: CAAGGGSGYTF

j_gene: TRBJ1-1
len: 14
v_gene: TRBV29-1
abundance: many
d_gene: TRBD1
CDR3nt: TGCAGCGTCGACCGGGACAGGGCTTCCACTGAAGCTTTCTTT
CDR3aa: CSVDRDRASTEAFF

j_gene: TRBJ1-2
len: 17
v_gene: TRBV19
abundance: many
d_gene: -
CDR3nt: TGTGCCAGTAGTCCCCTCCTGGGGGAGGGCTGGGGCTATGGCTACACCTTC
CDR3aa: CASSPLLGEGWGYGYTF

j_gene: TRBJ2-7
len: 11
v_gene: TRBV2
abundance: -
d_gene: -
CDR3nt: TGTGCCAGCGCGCAGGGTTACGAGCAGTACTTC
CDR3aa: CASAQGYEQYF

j_gene: TRBJ2-5
len: 14
v_gene: TRBV3-1
abundance: many
d_gene: -
CDR3nt: TGTGCCAGCAGCCAAGACCCGGGCCAAGAGACCCAGTACTTC
CDR3aa: CASSQDPGQETQYF

j_gene: TRBJ2-7
len: 14
v_gene: TRBV6-1
abundance: few
d_gene: -
CDR3nt: TGTGCCAGCTCCCGGTCGGGGAGCTCCTACGAGCAGTACTTC
CDR3aa: CASSRSGSSYEQYF

j_gene: TRBJ2-7
len: 12
v_gene: TRBV7-9
abundance: many
d_gene: TRBD1
CDR3nt: TGTGCCAGCAGCTTCGACAGGGACGAGCAGTACTTC
CDR3aa: CASSFDRDEQYF

j_gene: TRBJ1-2
len: 14
v_gene: TRBV12-3/TRBV12-4
abundance: many
d_gene: -
CDR3nt: TGTGCCAGCAGTTTCAAAGCAGGGGTTTTTGGCTACACCTTC
CDR3aa: CASSFKAGVFGYTF

j_gene: TRBJ1-2
len: 16
v_gene: TRBV19
abundance: many
d_gene: -
CDR3nt: TGTGCCAGTAGTATAGACAGGGGAGGACTATCCTATGGCTACACCTTC
CDR3aa: CASSIDRGGLSYGYTF

j_gene: TRBJ1-1
len: 13
v_gene: TRBV7-9
abundance: many
d_gene: -
CDR3nt: TGTGCCAGCAGCAGTACCTGGGGCGCTGAAGCTTTCTTT
CDR3aa: CASSSTWGAEAFF

j_gene: TRBJ2-4
len: 14
v_gene: TRBV7-9
abundance: -
d_gene: -
CDR3nt: TGTGCCAGCAGCTCCGGACCAAAAGGTGACATTCAGTACTTC
CDR3aa: CASSSGPKGDIQYF

j_gene: TRBJ1-2
len: 15
v_gene: TRBV7-3
abundance: many
d_gene: -
CDR3nt: TGTGCCAGCAGCCCCATTGTCCCTATTAATACTGGCTACACCTTC
CDR3aa: CASSPIVPINTGYTF

j_gene: TRBJ1-3
len: 14
v_gene: TRBV12-3/TRBV12-4
abundance: many
d_gene: TRBD1
CDR3nt: TGTGCCAGCACTCAGGGGGGCTCTGGAAACACCATATATTTT
CDR3aa: CASTQGGSGNTIYF

j_gene: TRBJ1-1
len: 17
v_gene: TRBV7-8
abundance: many
d_gene: TRBD1
CDR3nt: TGTGCCAGCATCGGGACAGGGAGGAAATTCATGAACACTGAAGCTTTCTTT
CDR3aa: CASIGTGRKFMNTEAFF

j_gene: TRBJ1-5
len: 11
v_gene: TRBV6-1
abundance: many
d_gene: -
CDR3nt: TGTGCCAGCAGGGATGGACAGCCCCAGCATTTT
CDR3aa: CASRDGQPQHF

j_gene: TRBJ1-1
len: 17
v_gene: TRBV19
abundance: many
d_gene: -
CDR3nt: TGTGCCAGTAACTCCGGGACTGACCTTTATATGAACACTGAAGCTTTCTTT
CDR3aa: CASNSGTDLYMNTEAFF

j_gene: TRBJ1-2
len: 12
v_gene: TRBV29-1
abundance: many
d_gene: -
CDR3nt: TGCAGCGTTGTCGGACAGCGATATGGCTACACCTTC
CDR3aa: CSVVGQRYGYTF

j_gene: TRBJ2-7
len: 16
v_gene: TRBV14
abundance: -
d_gene: -
CDR3nt: TGTGCCAGCAGCCAAGATCGAAGTCCAGGGGAGGGGAGGCAGTACTTC
CDR3aa: CASSQDRSPGEGRQYF

j_gene: TRBJ2-2
len: 13
v_gene: TRBV6-2/TRBV6-3
abundance: few
d_gene: -
CDR3nt: TGTGCCAGCAGTCCCGTGGACACCGGGGAGCTGTTTTTT
CDR3aa: CASSPVDTGELFF

j_gene: TRBJ1-5
len: 15
v_gene: TRBV27
abundance: many
d_gene: TRBD1
CDR3nt: TGTGCCAGCAGTTTCCGTGGACAGGGTAATCAGCCCCAGCATTTT
CDR3aa: CASSFRGQGNQPQHF

j_gene: TRBJ1-1
len: 15
v_gene: TRBV7-6
abundance: many
d_gene: -
CDR3nt: TGTGCCAGCAGAGGGGACACGGGAAGAACAACTGAAGCTTTCTTT
CDR3aa: CASRGDTGRTTEAFF

j_gene: TRBJ2-7
len: 15
v_gene: TRBV6-4
abundance: -
d_gene: TRBD2
CDR3nt: TGTGCCAGCACCTCCACTCTAGCGGGAACCTACGAGCAGTACTTC
CDR3aa: CASTSTLAGTYEQYF

j_gene: TRBJ2-7
len: 14
v_gene: TRBV20-1
abundance: many
d_gene: TRBD1
CDR3nt: TGCAGTGCTAGGGGACAGGGGGTCTCCTACGAGCAGTACTTC
CDR3aa: CSARGQGVSYEQYF

j_gene: TRBJ1-2
len: 13
v_gene: TRBV6-1
abundance: many
d_gene: TRBD1
CDR3nt: TGTGCCAGCAGGCGGACAGGGTGGAATGGCTACACCTTC
CDR3aa: CASRRTGWNGYTF

j_gene: TRBJ1-1
len: 14
v_gene: TRBV7-3
abundance: many
d_gene: TRBD1
CDR3nt: TGTGCCAGCAGCAAACAAACAGGGGACACTGAAGCTTTCTTT
CDR3aa: CASSKQTGDTEAFF

j_gene: TRBJ1-6
len: 16
v_gene: TRBV6-2/TRBV6-3
abundance: -
d_gene: -
CDR3nt: TGTGCCAGCAGTTTTACACTTGAGAGTTATAATTCACCCCTCCACTTT
CDR3aa: CASSFTLESYNSPLHF

j_gene: TRBJ2-7
len: 15
v_gene: TRBV6-1
abundance: -
d_gene: TRBD2
CDR3nt: TGTGCCAGCAGTGAGGATACTAGCGGAACCTACGAGCAGTACTTC
CDR3aa: CASSEDTSGTYEQYF

j_gene: TRBJ2-4
len: 14
v_gene: TRBV2
abundance: many
d_gene: -
CDR3nt: TGTGCCAGCAGTGACACTATAGCCAAAAACATTCAGTACTTC
CDR3aa: CASSDTIAKNIQYF

j_gene: TRBJ2-5
len: 17
v_gene: TRBV11-1
abundance: few
d_gene: TRBD2
CDR3nt: TGTGCCAGCAGCCGTCCCCGAGCGGGGGTCGGGAGAGAGACCCAGTACTTC
CDR3aa: CASSRPRAGVGRETQYF

j_gene: TRBJ2-7
len: 14
v_gene: TRBV2
abundance: -
d_gene: -
CDR3nt: TGTGCCAGCAGTGACAGGAGCCGCGCCTACGAGCAGTACTTC
CDR3aa: CASSDRSRAYEQYF

j_gene: TRBJ2-3
len: 13
v_gene: TRBV29-1
abundance: -
d_gene: -
CDR3nt: TGCAGCGTTGAAGGGCAGGTCAAAGATACGCAGTATTTT
CDR3aa: CSVEGQVKDTQYF

j_gene: TRBJ2-5
len: 15
v_gene: TRBV11-2
abundance: -
d_gene: -
CDR3nt: TGTGCCAGCAGCTCCAATACAAGGTTAGGGGAGACCCAGTACTTC
CDR3aa: CASSSNTRLGETQYF

j_gene: TRBJ2-2
len: 18
v_gene: TRBV3-1
abundance: -
d_gene: TRBD2
CDR3nt: TGTGCCAGCAGCCAAGGACTAGCGGGAGCCCTGAACACCGGGGAGCTGTTTTTT
CDR3aa: CASSQGLAGALNTGELFF

j_gene: TRBJ1-1
len: 14
v_gene: TRBV28
abundance: -
d_gene: TRBD1
CDR3nt: TGTGCCAGCAGTGAAACGGACAGGAACCCTGAAGCTTTCTTT
CDR3aa: CASSETDRNPEAFF

j_gene: TRBJ2-7
len: 16
v_gene: TRBV6-5
abundance: many
d_gene: -
CDR3nt: TGTGCCAGCATTCGACCGGGGGCAACCCGATCCTACGAGCAGTACTTC
CDR3aa: CASIRPGATRSYEQYF

j_gene: TRBJ2-7
len: 16
v_gene: TRBV20-1
abundance: once
d_gene: TRBD2
CDR3nt: TGCAGTGCTAGAGATCACAAACTAGCGGGAAGCTACGAGCAGTACTTC
CDR3aa: CSARDHKLAGSYEQYF

j_gene: TRBJ1-1
len: 15
v_gene: TRBV7-2
abundance: many
d_gene: -
CDR3nt: TGTGCCAGCACCCGCGTGGCAGGGATGAACACTGAAGCTTTCTTT
CDR3aa: CASTRVAGMNTEAFF

j_gene: TRBJ1-1
len: 12
v_gene: TRBV7-2
abundance: many
d_gene: -
CDR3nt: TGTGCCAGCAGCTTAAGACAGACTGAAGCTTTCTTT
CDR3aa: CASSLRQTEAFF

j_gene: TRBJ2-7
len: 15
v_gene: TRBV6-5
abundance: many
d_gene: -
CDR3nt: TGTGCCAGCAGTTACTCTGGGGGGAGATACTACGAGCAGTACTTC
CDR3aa: CASSYSGGRYYEQYF

j_gene: TRBJ2-7
len: 14
v_gene: TRBV10-1
abundance: few
d_gene: TRBD2
CDR3nt: TGCGCCAGCAGTGAATCTAGCGGCGGCTACGAGCAGTACTTC
CDR3aa: CASSESSGGYEQYF

j_gene: TRBJ1-3
len: 19
v_gene: TRBV11-1
abundance: -
d_gene: TRBD1
CDR3nt: TGTGCCAGCAGAGACACCCTGGGACAGGGGGCAGACGGTGGAAACACCATATATTTT
CDR3aa: CASRDTLGQGADGGNTIYF

j_gene: TRBJ2-5
len: 15
v_gene: TRBV7-2
abundance: -
d_gene: -
CDR3nt: TGTGCCAGCAGCAGCCCCGGGACCCTTGGAGAGACCCAGTACTTC
CDR3aa: CASSSPGTLGETQYF

j_gene: TRBJ2-7
len: 16
v_gene: TRBV27
abundance: few
d_gene: TRBD2
CDR3nt: TGTGCCAGCAGTACCTCCCTACTAGCGGGGGCGGGAGAGCAGTACTTC
CDR3aa: CASSTSLLAGAGEQYF

j_gene: TRBJ1-2
len: 14
v_gene: TRBV11-1
abundance: many
d_gene: -
CDR3nt: TGTGCCAGCAGCCCTACAGACAAAAACTATGGCTACACCTTC
CDR3aa: CASSPTDKNYGYTF

j_gene: TRBJ2-5
len: 12
v_gene: TRBV7-2
abundance: -
d_gene: -
CDR3nt: TGTGCCAGCAGCTCTAGTTGGGAGACCCAGTACTTC
CDR3aa: CASSSSWETQYF

j_gene: TRBJ2-4
len: 13
v_gene: TRBV6-1
abundance: few
d_gene: TRBD2
CDR3nt: TGTGCCAGCAGGACTAGCGGGGGCCCGATTAAGTACTTC
CDR3aa: CASRTSGGPIKYF

j_gene: TRBJ2-7
len: 18
v_gene: TRBV24-1
abundance: -
d_gene: TRBD1
CDR3nt: TGTGCCACCATTCGGTGGGACAGGGGAGCATCTTTACCCTACGAGCATTACTTC
CDR3aa: CATIRWDRGASLPYEHYF

j_gene: TRBJ2-7
len: 14
v_gene: TRBV7-2
abundance: many
d_gene: -
CDR3nt: TGTGCCAGCAGCTTAGAGGGGTGGACCTACGAGCAGTACTTC
CDR3aa: CASSLEGWTYEQYF

j_gene: TRBJ1-1
len: 12
v_gene: TRBV2
abundance: many
d_gene: -
CDR3nt: TGTGCCAGCAGAGTGGGGGAAGGTGAAGCTTTCTTT
CDR3aa: CASRVGEGEAFF